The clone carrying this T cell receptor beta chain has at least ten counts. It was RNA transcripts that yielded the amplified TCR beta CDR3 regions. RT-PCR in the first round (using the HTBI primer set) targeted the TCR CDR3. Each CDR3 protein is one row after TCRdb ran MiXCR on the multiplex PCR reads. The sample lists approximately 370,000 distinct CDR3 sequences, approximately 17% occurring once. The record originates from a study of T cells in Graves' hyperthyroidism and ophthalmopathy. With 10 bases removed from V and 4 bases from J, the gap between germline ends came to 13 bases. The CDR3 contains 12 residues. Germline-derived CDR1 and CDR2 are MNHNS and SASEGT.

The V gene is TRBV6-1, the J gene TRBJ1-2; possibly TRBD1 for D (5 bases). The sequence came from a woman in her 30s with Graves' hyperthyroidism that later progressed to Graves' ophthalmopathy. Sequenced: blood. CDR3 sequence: CAIGGAGYGYTF. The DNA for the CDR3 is TGTGCCATCGGGGGAGCGGGCTATGGCTACACCTTC.